These 20 T cell receptor beta chains share one sample of origin, sequenced in a study of radiation and T cells in renal cell carcinoma. Method: immunoSEQ multiplex PCR; TCRdb's copy keeps in-frame clones and lacks some. The data hold more than 65,000 clones, with approximately 86% observed a single time. Time point: blood 2 weeks post-SBRT. Sample treatment: 15 Gy SBRT to primary tumor, nephrectomy 4 weeks later. The specimen was blood, collected from a patient whose treatment included radiotherapy and nephrectomy. The receptors here all came from a woman aged 45-60 years with renal cell carcinoma.

This clone was observed a single time. V usage is TRBV19 and J usage is TRBJ1-5; 9 bases line up with TRBD1. From germline, CDR1 is LNHDA and CDR2 SQIVND (reference sequence). Losses at the gene ends were 5 bases for V and 3 bases for J; bases not matched to a gene: 5. This CDR3 spans 15 amino acids. The CDR3 region has the DNA TGTGCCAGTAGTCGACAGGGGGAGAACAATCAGCCCCAGCATTTT. As protein: CASSRQGENNQPQHF.

V and J are TRBV5-4 and TRBJ2-7; 8 bases line up with TRBD1. The CDR3 covers 14 residues. The germline CDR1 and CDR2 sequences are SGHNT and YYREEE (reference sequence). Losses at the gene ends were 0 bases for V and 6 bases for J; bases not matched to a gene: 5. CDR3 sequence (DNA): TGTGCCAGCAGCTTGGACAGGGGGAGTAGCGAGCAGTACTTC. It yields the protein CASSLDRGSSEQYF.

This chain connects TRBV10-3 to TRBJ2-7; the D is unclear. Germline CDR1 is ENHRY and CDR2 is SYGVKD. V lost 7 bases and J 2 bases, leaving 12 bases between the germline ends. CDR3 length equals 13 residues. This chain's CDR3 is CAITSPAAYEQYF. In DNA form, the CDR3 reads TGTGCCATCACGAGCCCGGCGGCCTACGAGCAGTACTTC.

The chain employs TRBV6-6 and TRBJ1-1; D not resolved. Looked up from germline, CDR1 is MNHNY and CDR2 is SVGAGI (reference sequence). There are 14 residues in the CDR3. V gave up 6 bases and J gave up 3 bases, with 14 bases separating them. The CDR3: CASSQRDYYTEAFF. CDR3 nucleotide sequence: TGTGCCAGCAGCCAACGAGATTACTACACTGAAGCTTTCTTT.

J is TRBJ2-1 and V is TRBV13; 12 bases are a match to TRBD2. CDR3 length: 16 amino acids. The germline V gene has CDR1 PRHDT and CDR2 FYEKMQ (reference sequence). Trimming took 5 bases from V and 7 from J; bases not matched to a gene: 9. The CDR3 here is CASSTLAGGLRNEQFF. DNA of the CDR3: TGTGCCAGCAGCACCCTAGCGGGAGGGCTTAGGAATGAGCAGTTCTTC.

This clone has a handful of counts. The V call is TRBV6-6, the J call TRBJ2-5; D is possibly TRBD2 (6 bases). The CDR3 has 15 amino acids. Germline values: CDR1 MNHNY, CDR2 SVGAGI (reference sequence). Trimming removed 6 bases from V and 1 base from J, with 15 bases in between. CDR3 coding DNA: TGTGCCAGCAGAAGGACATCGGGGGTCCAAGAGACCCAGTACTTC. Translating gives CASRRTSGVQETQYF.

V gene TRBV5-1 combines with J gene TRBJ1-4; D perhaps matches TRBD1 (5 bases). Deletions cut 4 bases from V and 3 bases from J, with 13 bases between. CDR1 SGHRS and CDR2 YFSETQ come from the germline V gene. This CDR3 is built from 15 residues. The chain's CDR3 is CASSPSGTSNEKLFF. CDR3 in DNA: TGCGCCAGCAGCCCCTCCGGGACGTCTAATGAAAAACTGTTTTTT.

This clone was seen a handful of times. The V and J genes are TRBV29-1 and TRBJ2-7; maybe TRBD1 (5 bases). Deletions cut 1 base from V and 0 bases from J, with 7 bases between. This CDR3 is 13 amino acids long. Germline lookup yields CDR1 SQVTM and CDR2 ANQGSEA. The CDR3 nucleotides are TGCAGCGTTGAAGGACAGAGCTCCTACGAGCAGTACTTC. Its translation: CSVEGQSSYEQYF.

This chain links TRBV10-3 with TRBJ2-1; D call uncertain. The length of the CDR3 is 16 residues. Trimming took 4 bases from V and 0 from J, leaving 13 bases between them. Germline CDR1 is ENHRY and CDR2 is SYGVKD. The CDR3 reads CAISVASAASYNEQFF. In DNA, the CDR3 is TGTGCCATCAGTGTTGCGAGCGCGGCCTCCTACAATGAGCAGTTCTTC.

The gene calls are TRBV5-6 and TRBJ1-2; the D is unclear. CDR1 and CDR2 (germline): SGHDT, YYEEEE. CDR3 length: 12 residues. Trimming took off 1 base at V and 7 bases at J, with 8 bases between the two ends. The CDR3 DNA reads TGTGCCAGCAGCTTGCCCCCCACTGGCTACACCTTC. It is translated as CASSLPPTGYTF.

This clone came up a few times. This chain connects TRBV13 to TRBJ1-1; D might be TRBD1 (6 bases). The V end was cut by 2 bases, the J end by 7 bases, with 14 bases between. Germline-derived CDR1 and CDR2 are PRHDT and FYEKMQ (reference sequence). CDR3 length equals 14 residues. The chain's CDR3 is CASSLLGGGIEAFF. As DNA, the CDR3 is TGTGCCAGCAGCTTATTGGGGGGCGGAATTGAAGCTTTCTTT.

This chain links TRBV5-4 with TRBJ2-2; D is ambiguous. The CDR3 totals 15 residues. With 3 bases removed from V and 4 bases from J, the gap between germline ends came to 13 bases. Germline assignment: CDR1 SGHNT and CDR2 YYREEE (reference sequence). This chain's CDR3 is CASSSGSPGTGELFF. CDR3 in DNA: TGTGCCAGCAGCTCCGGGTCCCCCGGCACCGGGGAGCTGTTTTTT.

The chain combines TRBV19 with TRBJ1-4; D gene ambiguous. Germline CDR1 reads LNHDA; CDR2 reads SQIVND (reference sequence). Deletions cut 3 bases from V and 1 base from J, with 15 bases between. There are 17 residues in the CDR3. The CDR3 here is CASSMARESVTNEKLFF. The CDR3 nucleotides are TGTGCCAGTAGTATGGCGAGGGAATCCGTAACTAATGAAAAACTGTTTTTT.

This clone occurred a few times. V and J are TRBV6-1 and TRBJ1-1, with D possibly being TRBD1 (6 bases). The CDR3 sequence is 20 residues long. V was clipped by 4 bases and J by 3 bases, with 30 bases between them. Germline loops: CDR1 MNHNS, CDR2 SASEGT. CDR3 sequence: CASSVVVGGLFLLGDTEAFF. CDR3 coding DNA: TGTGCCAGCAGTGTCGTCGTTGGGGGGCTTTTCCTCCTGGGTGACACTGAAGCTTTCTTT.

The chain recombines TRBV4-3 with TRBJ2-2; 7 bases match TRBD2. Germline lookup yields CDR1 LGHNA and CDR2 YSLEER. V trimming: 0 bases; J trimming: 1 base; junction bases outside the gene matches: 5. The length of the CDR3 is 17 residues. The CDR3 sequence is CASSQDSAGVNTGELFF. Written as DNA, the CDR3 is TGCGCCAGCAGCCAAGATAGCGCGGGGGTGAACACCGGGGAGCTGTTTTTT.

This clone was counted ten times or more. The genes are TRBV19 and TRBJ1-5; D not resolved. The CDR3 sequence is 15 residues long. With 0 bases removed from V and 6 bases from J, the gap between germline ends came to 12 bases. Germline assignment: CDR1 LNHDA and CDR2 SQIVND (reference sequence). CDR3 nucleotide sequence: TGTGCCAGTAGTATAGAACCGAGAATCGGTCAGCCCCAGCATTTT. Protein sequence: CASSIEPRIGQPQHF.

The CDR3 region is CASSAGATDTQYF. In DNA, the CDR3 is TGTGCCAGTAGTGCGGGGGCCACAGATACGCAGTATTTT. The chain has TRBV19 and TRBJ2-3, with D perhaps matching TRBD2 (7 bases). The germline V gene has CDR1 LNHDA and CDR2 SQIVND (reference sequence). This CDR3 is built from 13 residues. Trimming stripped 5 bases from V and 2 bases from J, with 8 bases between.

Here the CDR3 DNA reads TGCAGCGCCGGCTCTTCCTACGAGCAGTACTTC. This encodes CSAGSSYEQYF. The J gene is TRBJ2-7, the V gene TRBV29-1; D is unresolved. The CDR3 has 11 amino acids. Germline V CDR1 and CDR2: SQVTM, ANQGSEA. Trimming took 7 bases from V and 1 from J, leaving 8 bases between them.

The V and J genes are TRBV6-1 and TRBJ1-1; D is possibly TRBD1 (6 bases). V dropped 7 bases and J dropped 5 bases, with 17 bases sitting between them. The length of the CDR3 is 14 residues. CDR1 MNHNS and CDR2 SASEGT come from the germline V gene. CDR3 in DNA: TGTGCCAGCAACAAAGTGGCAGGGGCTACTGAAGCTTTCTTT. Translated: CASNKVAGATEAFF.

V is TRBV30 and J is TRBJ1-5; D possibly corresponds to TRBD1 (5 bases). The CDR3 totals 14 residues. Germline V CDR1 and CDR2: GTSNPN, SVGIG (reference sequence). Between the trimmed V and J ends, which lost 5 bases and 0 bases, there was a span of 11 bases. The CDR3 DNA sequence: TGTGCCTGGGCCCTGGGGCCTAGCAATCAGCCCCAGCATTTT. Amino acid sequence: CAWALGPSNQPQHF.